This T cell receptor (beta chain) was retrieved from a study of T cell changes during pregnancy in multiple sclerosis. Assay: immunoSEQ multiplex PCR; the TCRdb copy retains only in-frame clones and omits some. The sample consists of 100,000 to 150,000 clones, around 93% of them appearing once. The germline gives CDR1 SGHTS, CDR2 YDEGEE. The CDR3 runs 16 residues. The V gene end was trimmed by 4 bases and the J gene end by 8 bases; junction bases not matched to a gene: 14. Here the sequenced sample was peripheral blood, taken before pregnancy. This TCR came from a female donor with multiple sclerosis, enrolled in a pregnancy study. This sequence joins TRBV5-8 and TRBJ1-2; 10 positions match TRBD1. CDR3 bases: TGTGCCAGCAGCCTACGAGAGTGGACAGGGGGAAGGGGCTACACCTTC. Translating it yields CASSLREWTGGRGYTF.